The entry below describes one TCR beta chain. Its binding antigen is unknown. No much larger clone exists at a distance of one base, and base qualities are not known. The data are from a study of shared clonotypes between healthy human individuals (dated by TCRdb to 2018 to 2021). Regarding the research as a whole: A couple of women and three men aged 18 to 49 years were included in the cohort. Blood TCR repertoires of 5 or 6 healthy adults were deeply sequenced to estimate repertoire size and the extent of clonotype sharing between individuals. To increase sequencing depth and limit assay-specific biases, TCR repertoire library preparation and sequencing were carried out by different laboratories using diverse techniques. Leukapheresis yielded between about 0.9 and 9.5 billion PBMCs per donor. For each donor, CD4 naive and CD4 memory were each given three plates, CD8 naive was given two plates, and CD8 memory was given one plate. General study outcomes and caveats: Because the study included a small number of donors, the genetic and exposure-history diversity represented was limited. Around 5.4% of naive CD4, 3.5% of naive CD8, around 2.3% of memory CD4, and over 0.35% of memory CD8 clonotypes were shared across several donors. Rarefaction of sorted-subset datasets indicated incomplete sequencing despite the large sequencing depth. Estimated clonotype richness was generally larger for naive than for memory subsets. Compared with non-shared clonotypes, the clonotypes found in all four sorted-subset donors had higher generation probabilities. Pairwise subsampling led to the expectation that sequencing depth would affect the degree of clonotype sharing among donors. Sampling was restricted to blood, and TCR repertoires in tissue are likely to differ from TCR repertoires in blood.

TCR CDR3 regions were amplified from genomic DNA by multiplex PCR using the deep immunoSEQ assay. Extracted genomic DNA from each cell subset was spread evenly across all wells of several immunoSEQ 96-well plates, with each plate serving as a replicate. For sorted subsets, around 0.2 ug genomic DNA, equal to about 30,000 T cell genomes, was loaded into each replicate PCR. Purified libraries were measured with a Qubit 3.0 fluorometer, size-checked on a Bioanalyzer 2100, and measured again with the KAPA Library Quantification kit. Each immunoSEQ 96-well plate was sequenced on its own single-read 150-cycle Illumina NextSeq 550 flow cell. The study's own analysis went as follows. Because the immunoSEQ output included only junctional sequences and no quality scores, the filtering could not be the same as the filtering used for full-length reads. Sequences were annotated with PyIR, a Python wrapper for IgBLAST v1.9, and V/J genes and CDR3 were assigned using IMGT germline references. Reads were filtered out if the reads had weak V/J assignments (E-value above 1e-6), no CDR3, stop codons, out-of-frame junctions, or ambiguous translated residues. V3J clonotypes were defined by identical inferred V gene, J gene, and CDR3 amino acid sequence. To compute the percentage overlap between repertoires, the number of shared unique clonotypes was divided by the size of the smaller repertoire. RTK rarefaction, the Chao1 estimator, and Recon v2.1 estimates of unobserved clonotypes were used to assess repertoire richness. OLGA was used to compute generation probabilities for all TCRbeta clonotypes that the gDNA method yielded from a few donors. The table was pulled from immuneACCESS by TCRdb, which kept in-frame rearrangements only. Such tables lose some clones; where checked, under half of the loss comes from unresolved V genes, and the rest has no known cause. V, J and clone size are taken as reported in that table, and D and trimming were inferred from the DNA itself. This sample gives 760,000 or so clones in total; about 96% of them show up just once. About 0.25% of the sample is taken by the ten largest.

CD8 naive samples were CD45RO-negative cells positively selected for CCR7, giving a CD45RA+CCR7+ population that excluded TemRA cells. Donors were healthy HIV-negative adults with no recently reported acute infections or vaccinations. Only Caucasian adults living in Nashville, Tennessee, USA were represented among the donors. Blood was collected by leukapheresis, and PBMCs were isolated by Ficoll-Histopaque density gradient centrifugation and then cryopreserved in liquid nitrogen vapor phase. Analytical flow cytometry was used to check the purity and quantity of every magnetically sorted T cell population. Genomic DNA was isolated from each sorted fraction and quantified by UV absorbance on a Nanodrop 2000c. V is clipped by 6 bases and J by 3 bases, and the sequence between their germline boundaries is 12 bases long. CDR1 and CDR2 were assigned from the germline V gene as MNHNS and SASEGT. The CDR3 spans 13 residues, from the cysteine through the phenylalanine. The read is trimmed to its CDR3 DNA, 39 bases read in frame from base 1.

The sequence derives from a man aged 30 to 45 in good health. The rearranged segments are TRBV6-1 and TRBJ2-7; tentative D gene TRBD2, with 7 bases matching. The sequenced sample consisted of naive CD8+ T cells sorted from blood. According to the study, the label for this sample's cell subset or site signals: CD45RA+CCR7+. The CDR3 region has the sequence CASRGGAIYEQYF. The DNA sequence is TGTGCCAGCAGAGGGGGGGCGATCTACGAGCAGTACTTC.